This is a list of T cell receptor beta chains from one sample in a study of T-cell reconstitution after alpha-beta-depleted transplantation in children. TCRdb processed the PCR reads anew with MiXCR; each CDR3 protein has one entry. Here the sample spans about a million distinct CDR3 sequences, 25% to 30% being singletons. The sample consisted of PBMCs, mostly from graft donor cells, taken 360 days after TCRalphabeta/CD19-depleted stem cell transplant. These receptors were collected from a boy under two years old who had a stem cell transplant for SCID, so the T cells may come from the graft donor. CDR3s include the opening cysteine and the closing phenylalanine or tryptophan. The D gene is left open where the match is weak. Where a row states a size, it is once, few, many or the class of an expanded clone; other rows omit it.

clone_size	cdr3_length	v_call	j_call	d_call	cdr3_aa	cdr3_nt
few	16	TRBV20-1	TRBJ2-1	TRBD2	CSARGVAGGLNNEQFF	TGCAGTGCTAGAGGGGTAGCGGGGGGGCTTAACAATGAGCAGTTCTTC
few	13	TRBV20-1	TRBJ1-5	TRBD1	CSGTGQGNQPQHF	TGCAGTGGAACGGGACAGGGGAATCAGCCCCAGCATTTT
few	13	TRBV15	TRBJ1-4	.	CATSRENRARLFF	TGTGCCACCAGCAGAGAGAACAGGGCTCGGCTGTTTTTT
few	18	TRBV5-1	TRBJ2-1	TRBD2	CASSLGPVRGGLVDEQFF	TGCGCCAGCAGCTTGGGCCCGGTCCGGGGGGGTCTGGTCGATGAGCAGTTCTTC
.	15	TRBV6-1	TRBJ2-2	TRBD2	CASSVLAGHTGELFF	TGTGCCAGCAGCGTCCTAGCGGGGCACACCGGGGAGCTGTTTTTT
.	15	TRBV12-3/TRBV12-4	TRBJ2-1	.	CASSLGGRNYNEQFF	TGTGCCAGCAGTTTGGGGGGCAGGAACTACAATGAGCAGTTCTTC
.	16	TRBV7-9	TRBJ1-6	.	CASSFSAVTYNSPLHF	TGTGCCAGCAGCTTCAGCGCCGTCACCTATAATTCACCCCTCCACTTT
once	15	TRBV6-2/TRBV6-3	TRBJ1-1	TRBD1	CASSYLQGWNTEAFF	TGTGCCAGCAGTTACCTACAGGGGTGGAACACTGAAGCTTTCTTT
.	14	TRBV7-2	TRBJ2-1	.	CASTYSAGFDEQFF	TGTGCCAGCACCTACTCAGCGGGTTTCGATGAGCAGTTCTTC
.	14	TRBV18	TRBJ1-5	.	CASSTDGGNQPQHF	TGTGCCAGCTCAACCGACGGGGGAAATCAGCCCCAGCATTTT
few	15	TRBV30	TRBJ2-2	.	CAWSGASSGSGELFF	TGTGCCTGGAGTGGGGCTAGCTCCGGATCCGGGGAGCTGTTTTTT
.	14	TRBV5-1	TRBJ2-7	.	CASSLITRPYEQYF	TGCGCCAGCAGCTTGATAACCCGCCCCTACGAGCAGTACTTC
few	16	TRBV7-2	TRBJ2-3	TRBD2	CASSFLRLASTDTQYF	TGTGCCAGCAGCTTTCTTAGACTAGCGAGCACAGATACGCAGTATTTT
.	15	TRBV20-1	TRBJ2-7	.	CSARDLLYSSYEQYF	TGCAGTGCTAGAGATCTTTTATACAGCTCCTACGAGCAGTACTTC
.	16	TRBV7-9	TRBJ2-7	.	CATSPVGGPISYEQYF	TGTGCCACCTCTCCGGTTGGGGGACCTATTTCCTACGAGCAGTACTTC
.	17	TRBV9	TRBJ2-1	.	CASSPLAGGVPPSEQFF	TGTGCCAGCAGCCCATTAGCCGGCGGGGTCCCCCCAAGTGAGCAGTTCTTC
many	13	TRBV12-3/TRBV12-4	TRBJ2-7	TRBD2	CASSFGGGYEQYF	TGCGCCAGCAGCTTCGGCGGGGGCTACGAGCAGTACTTC
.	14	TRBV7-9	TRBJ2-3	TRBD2	CASSSQRGTDTQYF	TGTGCCAGCAGCTCGCAGCGGGGGACAGATACGCAGTATTTT
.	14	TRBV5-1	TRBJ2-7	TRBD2	CASSFYVAGNEQYF	TGCGCCAGCAGCTTTTACGTAGCGGGGAACGAGCAGTACTTC
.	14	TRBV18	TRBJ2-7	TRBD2	CASSPGLAGIEQYF	TGTGCCAGCTCACCGGGACTAGCGGGGATCGAGCAGTACTTC
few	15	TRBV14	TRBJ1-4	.	CASSPHREAHEKLFF	TGTGCCAGCAGCCCCCACCGCGAAGCCCATGAAAAACTGTTTTTT
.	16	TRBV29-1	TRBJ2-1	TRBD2	CSVRRLAGGRSNEQFF	TGCAGCGTTCGGAGACTAGCGGGGGGGAGAAGCAATGAGCAGTTCTTC
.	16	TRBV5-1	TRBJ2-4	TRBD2	CASSHVAGLAKNIQYF	TGCGCCAGCAGCCATGTAGCGGGCCTAGCCAAAAACATTCAGTACTTC
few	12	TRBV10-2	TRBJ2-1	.	CASRDPSIGQFF	TGCGCCAGCAGGGACCCTTCAATCGGGCAGTTCTTC
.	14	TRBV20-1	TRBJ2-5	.	CSARDWANQETQYF	TGCAGTGCTAGAGATTGGGCTAACCAAGAGACCCAGTACTTC
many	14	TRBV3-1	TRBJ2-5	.	CASSQEAGGETQYF	TGTGCCAGCAGCCAAGAAGCGGGTGGGGAGACCCAGTACTTC
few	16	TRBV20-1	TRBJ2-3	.	CSARDRSRPKTDTQYF	TGCAGTGCTAGAGATAGGTCTCGCCCCAAAACAGATACGCAGTATTTT
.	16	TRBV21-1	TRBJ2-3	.	CASSTRRDIRTDTQYF	TGTGCCAGCAGCACCCGCCGGGACATACGCACAGATACGCAGTATTTT
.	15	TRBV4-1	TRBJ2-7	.	CASSQAPSDPYEQYF	TGCGCCAGCAGCCAAGCTCCTAGCGATCCCTACGAGCAGTACTTC
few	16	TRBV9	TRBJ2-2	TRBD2	CASSVLGGGAAGELFF	TGTGCCAGCAGCGTACTTGGCGGGGGGGCCGCTGGGGAGCTGTTTTTT
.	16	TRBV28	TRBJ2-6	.	CASSLLQGSGANVLTF	TGTGCCAGCAGTTTACTACAGGGCAGCGGGGCCAACGTCCTGACTTTC
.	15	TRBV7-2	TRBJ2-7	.	CASSPRGGSTYEQYF	TGTGCCAGCAGCCCCCGTGGGGGATCGACCTACGAGCAGTACTTC
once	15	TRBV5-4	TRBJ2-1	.	CASSPRERKYNEQFF	TGTGCCAGCAGCCCCCGGGAGCGGAAGTACAATGAGCAGTTCTTC
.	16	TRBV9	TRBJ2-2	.	CASSSQQGGSTGELFF	TGTGCCAGCAGCTCCCAGCAGGGGGGTTCCACCGGGGAGCTGTTTTTT
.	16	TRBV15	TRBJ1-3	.	CATSEANRHSGNTIYF	TGTGCCACCAGCGAGGCCAACAGGCACTCTGGAAACACCATATATTTT
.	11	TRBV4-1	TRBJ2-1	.	CASSALGEQFF	TGCGCCAGCAGCGCGCTAGGTGAGCAGTTCTTC
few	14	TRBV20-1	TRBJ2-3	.	CSAPASEGTDTQYF	TGCAGTGCCCCAGCTAGCGAGGGCACAGATACGCAGTATTTT